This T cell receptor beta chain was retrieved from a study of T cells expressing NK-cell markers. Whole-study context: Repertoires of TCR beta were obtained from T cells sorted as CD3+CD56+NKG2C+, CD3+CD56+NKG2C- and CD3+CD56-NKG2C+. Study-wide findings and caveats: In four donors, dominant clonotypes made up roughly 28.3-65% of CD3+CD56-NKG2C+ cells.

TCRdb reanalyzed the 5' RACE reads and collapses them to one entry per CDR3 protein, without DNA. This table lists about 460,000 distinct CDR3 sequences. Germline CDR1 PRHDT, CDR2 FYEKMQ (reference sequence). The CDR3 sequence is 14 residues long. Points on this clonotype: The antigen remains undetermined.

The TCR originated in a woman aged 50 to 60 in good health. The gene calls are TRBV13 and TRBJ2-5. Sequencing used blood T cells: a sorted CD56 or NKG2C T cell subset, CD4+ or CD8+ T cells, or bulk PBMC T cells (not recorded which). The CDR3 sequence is CASSSNTKRETQYF.